These T cell receptor beta chains were read from a single sample in a study of cytomegalovirus exposure and HLA in healthy donors. Libraries were prepared by immunoSEQ multiplex PCR; TCRdb keeps only in-frame clonotypes and omits some of them. The sample contains 150,000 to 200,000 clones, about 71% of which appear only once. Sequencing input: PBMCs. The receptors here all came from a woman in her thirties in good health and CMV-seronegative. CDR3s include the opening cysteine and the closing phenylalanine or tryptophan. D genes are given only for firm matches. The size of a clone is reported for some rows only, either as once, few or many, or as a class for expanded clones.

d_gene | j_gene | v_gene | abundance | CDR3aa | CDR3nt
TRBD1 | TRBJ1-2 | TRBV11-1 | NA | CASSLVKGAHGYTF | TGTGCCAGCAGCTTAGTGAAGGGGGCGCATGGCTACACCTTC
NA | TRBJ1-3 | TRBV7-2 | once | CASSLVGVGNTIYF | TGTGCCAGCAGCTTAGTCGGGGTCGGAAACACCATATATTTT
TRBD2 | TRBJ2-1 | TRBV30 | NA | CAWSPNPGLAGGSYNEQFF | TGTGCCTGGAGCCCGAACCCGGGACTAGCGGGAGGTTCCTACAATGAGCAGTTCTTC
TRBD2 | TRBJ2-7 | TRBV5-1 | NA | CASSLASAGGSPYEQYF | TGCGCCAGCAGCTTGGCGTCGGCGGGAGGGTCACCCTACGAGCAGTACTTC
NA | TRBJ1-4 | TRBV28 | NA | CASSHPWGVTNEKLFF | TGTGCCAGCAGTCACCCGTGGGGGGTCACTAATGAAAAACTGTTTTTT
NA | TRBJ2-7 | TRBV5-1 | NA | CASSLGTQSYEQYF | TGCGCCAGCAGCTTGGGGACACAGTCCTACGAGCAGTACTTC
NA | TRBJ2-3 | TRBV4-3 | NA | CASSAQGTDTQYF | TGCGCCAGCAGCGCGCAGGGGACAGATACGCAGTATTTT
TRBD1 | TRBJ1-2 | TRBV19 | NA | CATLGQGAGYTF | TGTGCCACCCTGGGACAGGGGGCTGGCTACACCTTC
TRBD2 | TRBJ2-5 | TRBV7-2 | NA | CASSRSWGGEETQYF | TGTGCCAGCAGCCGGTCGTGGGGGGGAGAAGAGACCCAGTACTTC
NA | TRBJ1-1 | TRBV7-9 | NA | CASSLTETGGHAFF | TGTGCCAGCAGCCTCACCGAGACAGGTGGTCACGCTTTCTTT
NA | TRBJ1-2 | TRBV2 | NA | CATSRVSYGYTF | TGTGCCACCTCCAGGGTTTCCTATGGCTACACCTTC
NA | TRBJ2-7 | TRBV9 | NA | CASSVNSLYEQYF | TGTGCCAGCAGCGTAAACAGCCTATACGAGCAGTACTTC
TRBD1 | TRBJ1-6 | TRBV28 | NA | CASSRHPGGLFNSPLHF | TGTGCCAGCAGCCGCCATCCAGGGGGCCTCTTTAATTCACCCCTCCACTTT
NA | TRBJ1-1 | TRBV7-9 | NA | CASSLGQGRTEAFF | TGTGCCAGCAGCTTAGGGCAGGGAAGAACTGAAGCTTTCTTT
TRBD1 | TRBJ2-7 | TRBV2 | once | CASSTGGFRSQTFQEQYF | TGTGCCAGCAGCACAGGGGGCTTTAGGAGTCAGACATTCCAGGAGCAGTACTTC
NA | TRBJ1-6 | TRBV6-1 | NA | CASREIFSYNSPLHF | TGTGCCAGCAGGGAAATCTTCTCCTATAATTCACCCCTCCACTTT
NA | TRBJ1-2 | TRBV5-6 | NA | CASSLLAGEGYTF | TGTGCCAGCAGCTTGTTGGCAGGGGAGGGCTACACCTTC
NA | TRBJ2-1 | TRBV7-3 | once | CASSFLQGNEQFF | TGTGCCAGCAGCTTCTTGCAGGGAAATGAGCAGTTCTTC
NA | TRBJ1-5 | TRBV7-8 | few | CASSKLQGMEQPQHF | TGTGCCAGCAGCAAACTACAGGGTATGGAGCAGCCCCAGCATTTT
TRBD1 | TRBJ1-5 | TRBV6-1 | NA | CASSEEWTGGGNQPQHF | TGTGCCAGCAGTGAAGAGTGGACAGGAGGAGGCAATCAGCCCCAGCATTTT
TRBD2 | TRBJ2-3 | TRBV4-3 | NA | CASSPYSGRSGTQYF | TGCGCCAGCAGCCCATATAGCGGGAGGAGCGGTACGCAGTATTTT
NA | TRBJ1-2 | TRBV7-2 | few | CASSLFGGRGAQLDGYTF | TGTGCCAGCAGCTTATTTGGGGGGAGAGGGGCGCAGTTGGATGGCTACACCTTC
TRBD1 | TRBJ2-7 | TRBV7-9 | NA | CASSGRTGPLTEQYF | TGTGCCAGCAGCGGGAGGACAGGGCCCTTGACCGAGCAGTACTTC
NA | TRBJ2-1 | TRBV7-9 | NA | CASSGTGHNEQFF | TGTGCCAGCAGCGGAACAGGGCACAATGAGCAGTTCTTC
NA | TRBJ2-7 | TRBV4-1 | NA | CASSQAVRGPYEQYF | TGCGCCAGCAGCCAAGCGGTTAGGGGCCCCTACGAGCAGTACTTC
TRBD1 | TRBJ2-7 | TRBV5-6 | NA | CASNGQQGSNEQYF | TGTGCCAGCAACGGTCAACAGGGGAGCAACGAGCAGTACTTC
NA | TRBJ1-5 | TRBV7-2 | NA | CASSLESQGPQHF | TGTGCCAGCAGCTTAGAAAGCCAGGGGCCCCAGCATTTT